Given below is one T cell receptor (beta chain) in context. Its antigen is unidentified. This sample stems from a study of blood T cells in healthy people across ages. Study background: Capture via template switching afforded approximately one barcoded beta molecule per two T cells.

Donation came from healthy Caucasian individuals in Russia who were aged 6 to 90. Each sample had at least 6 million PBMCs isolated. For the second PCR, which ran for about 6 to 11 cycles, a sample-barcoded 5' primer and a J-beta primer mix were used. TCRdb processed the 5' RACE reads anew with MiXCR; each CDR3 protein has one entry. The table lists about 970,000 distinct CDR3 sequences, roughly half of them singletons. Notes on the study in general: A strong correlation was seen between TCR beta diversity and naive T cell percentage.

Specimen: blood. The origin of this receptor is a woman aged 55-75 years in good health.

CDR3 amino acids: CSAWGTSGSDNEQFF. DNA of the CDR3: TGCAGTGCCTGGGGAACTAGCGGGAGTGACAATGAGCAGTTCTTC. This chain links TRBV20-1 with TRBJ2-1; 11 bases are a match to TRBD2. This CDR3 has 15 amino acids. The germline V gene encodes CDR1 DFQATT and CDR2 SNEGSKA (reference sequence). Losses at the gene ends were 6 bases for V and 5 bases for J; bases not matched to a gene: 9.